These 20 T cell receptor beta chains were sequenced from one sample in a study of immune cell composition in non-small cell lung cancer. TCRdb's table, derived via immunoSEQ multiplex PCR, lists solely in-frame clones and lacks some. The sample carries around 1,800 clones, roughly 80% recorded once. Sequences were obtained from lung tumor tissue. These receptors were taken from a human donor with non-small cell lung cancer.

The chain combines TRBV4-3 with TRBJ2-3; 7 bases are shared with TRBD2. CDR1 and CDR2 from the germline V gene are LGHNA and YSLEER. The CDR3 spans 17 residues. V dropped 0 bases and J dropped 0; count of bases not matched to a gene: 6. CDR3 loop: CASSQDGGGTSTDTQYF. The CDR3 DNA sequence: TGCGCCAGCAGCCAAGATGGGGGGGGTACTAGCACAGATACGCAGTATTTT.

The rearrangement links TRBV27 to TRBJ1-2; D is possibly TRBD1 (5 bases). Germline assignment: CDR1 MNHEY and CDR2 SMNVEV (reference sequence). The V gene lost 6 bases and the J gene lost 4 bases, with 18 bases spanning the gap. The CDR3 loop spans 15 amino acids. CDR3 amino acids: CASSGLGGGTYGYTF. The CDR3 DNA reads TGTGCCAGCAGCGGCCTGGGGGGTGGTACCTATGGCTACACCTTC.

The V and J genes are TRBV7-2 and TRBJ1-2; D possibly corresponds to TRBD1 (5 bases). CDR3 length: 15 residues. The V end lost 1 base, the J end lost 5 bases, and 14 bases lay between the germline ends. Germline V CDR1 and CDR2: SGHTA, FQGNSA. The CDR3 here is CASSLGLPGTYGYTF. DNA for the CDR3: TGTGCCAGCAGCTTAGGCCTCCCAGGGACTTATGGCTACACCTTC. The full variable domain, with the rest looked up from reference TRBV7-2 and TRBJ1-2, is GAGVSQSPSNKVTEKGKDVELRCDPISGHTALYWYRQSLGQGLEFLIYFQGNSAPDKSGLPSDRFSAERTGGSVSTLTIQRTQQEDSAVYLCASSLGLPGTYGYTFGSGTRLTVV.

The chain is built from TRBV5-1 and TRBJ2-3, with D possibly matching TRBD1 (6 bases). Germline CDR1 and CDR2: SGHRS and YFSETQ. The CDR3 runs to 14 residues. V lost 1 base to trimming and J lost 3 bases, with 9 bases between them. The CDR3 DNA reads as TGCGCCAGCAGCTTGCGGCAGGGGACAGATACGCAGTATTTT. It translates to CASSLRQGTDTQYF.

This chain joins TRBV6-1 and TRBJ1-5; 10 bases agree with TRBD1. J was trimmed by 3 bases and V by 5 bases; bases with no gene match: 4. Germline V gene data show CDR1 as MNHNS and CDR2 as SASEGT. The CDR3 is made up of 15 amino acids. This chain's CDR3 is CASSWTGGYNQPQHF. CDR3 nucleotides: TGTGCCAGCAGTTGGACAGGGGGTTACAATCAGCCCCAGCATTTT.

This chain links TRBV7-8 with TRBJ1-5; D perhaps matches TRBD1 (6 bases). The germline gives CDR1 SGHVS, CDR2 FQNEAQ. The CDR3 length is 15 residues. V was shortened by 4 bases and J by 7 bases, with 17 bases between the two germline ends. CDR3 coding DNA: TGTGCCAGCAGCTCACAAGCGGACAGAATACAGCCCCAGCATTTT. Translating gives CASSSQADRIQPQHF.

The chain recombines TRBV28 with TRBJ2-7; 7 bases align to TRBD2. Germline V gives CDR1 MDHEN, CDR2 SYDVKM. This CDR3 has 16 residues. The trim removed 2 bases at V and 7 bases at J, leaving 14 bases unmatched. The DNA of the CDR3 is TGTGCCAGCAGTTTACCCCTCTCCGCGGGAGAAGTGGAGCAGTACTTC. Its protein product is CASSLPLSAGEVEQYF. The variable domain in full, with the rest retrieved from reference TRBV28 and TRBJ2-7, is DVKVTQSSRYLVKRTGEKVFLECVQDMDHENMFWYRQDPGLGLRLIYFSYDVKMKEKGDIPEGYSVSREKKERFSLILESASTNQTSMYLCASSLPLSAGEVEQYFGPGTRLTVT.

The rearrangement uses TRBV19 and TRBJ1-5; 10 nucleotides line up with TRBD1. Germline trimming cut 0 bases from V and 2 bases from J; bases unmatched to any gene: 1. This CDR3 contains 16 residues. Germline CDR1 LNHDA, CDR2 SQIVND (reference sequence). CDR3 sequence: CASSIETGGGNQPQHF. For the CDR3, the DNA is TGTGCCAGTAGTATAGAGACAGGGGGCGGCAATCAGCCCCAGCATTTT.

This clone is a singleton in its sample. The chain recombines TRBV7-2 with TRBJ1-2, with a possible D match to TRBD1 (5 bases). This CDR3 is 12 amino acids long. Germline V CDR1 and CDR2: SGHTA, FQGNSA. The ends were cut back, 8 bases at V and 11 bases at J, with 18 bases in the middle. CDR3 bases: TGTGCCAGCGGCCAGGGCCAACTTGGGTACACCTTC. The encoded protein is CASGQGQLGYTF. Full variable domain (outside the CDR3, taken from reference TRBV7-2 and TRBJ1-2): GAGVSQSPSNKVTEKGKDVELRCDPISGHTALYWYRQSLGQGLEFLIYFQGNSAPDKSGLPSDRFSAERTGGSVSTLTIQRTQQEDSAVYLCASGQGQLGYTFGSGTRLTVV.

This clone was observed once. The chain carries TRBV11-2 and TRBJ2-5; 7 positions agree with TRBD2. With 2 bases clipped from V and 4 bases from J, the junction kept 10 bases outside the gene matches. Germline V gives CDR1 SGHAT, CDR2 FQNNGV. The CDR3 contains 16 residues. CDR3 bases: TGTGCCAGCAGCTTATGGGCTAGCGGTAGGGGAGAGACCCAGTACTTC. Translation gives CASSLWASGRGETQYF. The complete variable domain, with remaining parts taken from reference TRBV11-2 and TRBJ2-5, reads EAGVAQSPRYKIIEKRQSVAFWCNPISGHATLYWYQQILGQGPKLLIQFQNNGVVDDSQLPKDRFSAERLKGVDSTLKIQPAKLEDSAVYLCASSLWASGRGETQYFGPGTRLLVL.

In nucleotides, the CDR3 is TGTGCCAGCAGTAGAGCGGCTGATCTTGGCAATCAGCCCCAGCATTTT. Its protein is CASSRAADLGNQPQHF. The rearrangement links TRBV2 to TRBJ1-5; D remains ambiguous. V was cut by 5 bases and J by 2 bases, with 16 bases left in between. The CDR3 runs 16 residues. In germline, CDR1 is SNHLY, CDR2 FYNNEI.

The J gene is TRBJ2-2, the V gene TRBV15, with D hard to call. The CDR3 sequence is 15 residues long. Per the germline V gene, CDR1 is LNHNV and CDR2 is YYDKDF (reference sequence). Trimming took 3 bases from V and 2 from J, leaving 10 bases between them. The DNA of the CDR3 is TGTGCCACCAGCAGCGGCGGAACCAACACCGGGGAGCTGTTTTTT. Translated, it gives CATSSGGTNTGELFF.

The J gene is TRBJ2-7, the V gene TRBV7-4; D gene uncertain. The CDR3 sequence is 15 residues long. Germline-derived CDR1 and CDR2 are SGHVT and SQSDAQ. Between the trimmed V and J ends, which lost 1 base and 0 bases, there was a span of 10 bases. The CDR3 coding sequence is TGTGCCAGCAGCTTAGTAGCTCTTCCCTCCTACGAGCAGTACTTC. It is translated as CASSLVALPSYEQYF.

The rearrangement joins TRBV5-4 to TRBJ2-7; 10 bases are shared with TRBD2. Germline V lookup: CDR1 SGHNT, CDR2 YYREEE (reference sequence). The CDR3 consists of 14 residues. The V gene end was trimmed by 4 bases and the J gene end by 4 bases; junction bases not matched to a gene: 5. CDR3 coding DNA: TGTGCCAGCAGCCTAGCTAGCGGGAGTTACGAGCAGTACTTC. Translated: CASSLASGSYEQYF.

The J gene is TRBJ1-3, the V gene TRBV5-1; D gene uncertain. Germline V gene data show CDR1 as SGHRS and CDR2 as YFSETQ. Trimming took 4 bases from V and 10 from J, leaving 18 bases between them. This CDR3 is 14 amino acids long. Here the CDR3 DNA reads TGCGCCAGCAGCGAAGTAGGTCCGCAGGCTACCATATATTTT. Protein sequence: CASSEVGPQATIYF.

CDR3: CASSGPGRPEDEQYF. CDR3 DNA: TGTGCCAGCAGCGGGCCCGGGAGGCCCGAAGACGAGCAGTACTTC. J is TRBJ2-7 and V is TRBV5-4; 7 bases are a match to TRBD2. The CDR3 is 15 residues long. From germline, CDR1 is SGHNT and CDR2 YYREEE (reference sequence). Trimming took 4 bases from V and 5 from J; bases not matched to a gene: 12.

In nucleotides, the CDR3 is TGTGCCAGCAGTTACTCAGGGCCCTACCGGGGTGGTGGGCAGTATTTT. This sequence encodes CASSYSGPYRGGGQYF. The V and J genes are TRBV6-5 and TRBJ2-3; TRBD2 might be the D (5 bases). Germline V gene data show CDR1 as MNHEY and CDR2 as SVGAGI. V dropped 0 bases and J dropped 11 bases, with 21 bases sitting between them. This CDR3 spans 16 amino acids.

The chain couples TRBV6-6 to TRBJ2-1; a weak D match, TRBD2 (5 bases). The CDR3 has 15 amino acids. The germline gives CDR1 MNHNY, CDR2 SVGAGI (reference sequence). V dropped 4 bases and J dropped 0 bases, with 10 bases sitting between them. CDR3 DNA: TGTGCCAGCAGTTCCCTCGAGGGCTCCTACAATGAGCAGTTCTTC. Its protein product is CASSSLEGSYNEQFF.

This chain links TRBV19 with TRBJ1-1; 10 positions agree with TRBD1. The CDR3 is 13 residues long. The ends lost 7 bases at V and 10 bases at J; junction bases unmatched: 9. The germline CDR1 and CDR2 sequences are LNHDA and SQIVND (reference sequence). The CDR3 here is CASTPTGGDGAFF. In DNA form, the CDR3 reads TGTGCCAGTACCCCGACAGGGGGCGACGGAGCTTTCTTT.

The CDR3, as DNA: TGTGCCAGCAGCGAACTAGCTGGGGGTGAGCAGTTCTTC. Its protein product is CASSELAGGEQFF. The V gene is TRBV7-2, the J gene TRBJ2-1; D is perhaps TRBD2 (6 bases). The V end lost 5 bases, the J end lost 9 bases, and 14 bases lay between the germline ends. The V gene's germline CDR1 is SGHTA and CDR2 FQGNSA. The CDR3 contains 13 residues.